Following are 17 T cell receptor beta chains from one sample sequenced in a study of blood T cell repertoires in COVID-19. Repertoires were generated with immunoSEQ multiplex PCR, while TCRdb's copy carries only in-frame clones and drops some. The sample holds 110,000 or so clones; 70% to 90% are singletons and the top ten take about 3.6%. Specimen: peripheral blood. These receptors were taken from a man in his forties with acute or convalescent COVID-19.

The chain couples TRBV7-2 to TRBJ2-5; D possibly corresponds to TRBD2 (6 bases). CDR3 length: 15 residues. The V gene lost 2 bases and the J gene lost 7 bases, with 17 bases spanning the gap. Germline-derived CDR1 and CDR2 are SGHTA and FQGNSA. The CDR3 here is CASSLKAGWGGTQYF. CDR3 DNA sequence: TGTGCCAGCAGCTTAAAGGCGGGGTGGGGTGGGACCCAGTACTTC.

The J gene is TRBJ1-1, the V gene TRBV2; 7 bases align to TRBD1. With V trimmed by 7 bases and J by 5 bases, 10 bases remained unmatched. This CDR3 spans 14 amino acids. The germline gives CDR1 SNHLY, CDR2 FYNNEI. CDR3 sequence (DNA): TGTGCCAGCACCAGGGACAGTTTGGGGACTGAAGCTTTCTTT. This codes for CASTRDSLGTEAFF.

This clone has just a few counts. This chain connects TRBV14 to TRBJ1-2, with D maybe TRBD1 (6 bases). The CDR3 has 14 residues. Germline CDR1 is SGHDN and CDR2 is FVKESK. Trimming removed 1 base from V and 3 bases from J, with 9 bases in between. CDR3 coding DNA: TGTGCCAGCAGCCAAGGGACAGCTTACTATGGCTACACCTTC. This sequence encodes CASSQGTAYYGYTF. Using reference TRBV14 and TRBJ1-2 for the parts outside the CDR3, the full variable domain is EAGVTQFPSHSVIEKGQTVTLRCDPISGHDNLYWYRRVMGKEIKFLLHFVKESKQDESGMPNNRFLAERTGGTYSTLKVQPAELEDSGVYFCASSQGTAYYGYTFGSGTRLTVV.

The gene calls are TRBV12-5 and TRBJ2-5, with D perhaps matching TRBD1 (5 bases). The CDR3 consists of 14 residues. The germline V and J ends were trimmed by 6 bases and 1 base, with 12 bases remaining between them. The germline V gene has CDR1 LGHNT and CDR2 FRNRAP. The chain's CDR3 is CASGRQLAQETQYF. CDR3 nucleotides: TGTGCTAGTGGGAGACAGTTAGCCCAAGAGACCCAGTACTTC.

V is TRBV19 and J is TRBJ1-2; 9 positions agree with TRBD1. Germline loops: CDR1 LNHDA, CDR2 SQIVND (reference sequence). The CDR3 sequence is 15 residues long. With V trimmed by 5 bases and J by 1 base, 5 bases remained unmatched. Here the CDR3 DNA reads TGTGCCAGTAGTGTTCGGGACAGGGTTAACTATGGCTACACCTTC. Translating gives CASSVRDRVNYGYTF.

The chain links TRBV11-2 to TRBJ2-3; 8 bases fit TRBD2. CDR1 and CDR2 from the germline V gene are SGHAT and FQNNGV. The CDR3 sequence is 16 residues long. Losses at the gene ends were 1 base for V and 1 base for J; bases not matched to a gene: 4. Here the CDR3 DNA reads TGTGCCAGCAGCTTAGTGGCGACTAGCGGCACAGATACGCAGTATTTT. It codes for CASSLVATSGTDTQYF.

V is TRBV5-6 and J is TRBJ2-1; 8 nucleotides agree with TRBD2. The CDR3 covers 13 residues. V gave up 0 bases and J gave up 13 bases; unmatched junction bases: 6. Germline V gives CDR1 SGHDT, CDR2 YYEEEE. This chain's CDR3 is CASSLERGLRQFF. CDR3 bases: TGTGCCAGCAGCTTGGAGCGGGGGCTCCGTCAGTTCTTC.

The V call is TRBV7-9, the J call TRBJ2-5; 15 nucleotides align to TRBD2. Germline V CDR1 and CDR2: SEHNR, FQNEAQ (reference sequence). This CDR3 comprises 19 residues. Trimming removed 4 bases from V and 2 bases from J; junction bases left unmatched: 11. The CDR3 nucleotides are TGTGCCAGCAGCTCCATGGGACTAGCGGGAGGAGGGCGGCAAGAGACCCAGTACTTC. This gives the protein CASSSMGLAGGGRQETQYF.

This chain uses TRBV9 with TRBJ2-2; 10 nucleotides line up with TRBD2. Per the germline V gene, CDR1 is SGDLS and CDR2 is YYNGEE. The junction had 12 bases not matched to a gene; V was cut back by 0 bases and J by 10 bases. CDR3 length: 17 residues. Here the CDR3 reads CASSVVASGGPRLELFF. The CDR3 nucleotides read TGTGCCAGCAGCGTAGTTGCTAGCGGGGGCCCGCGTTTGGAGCTGTTTTTT. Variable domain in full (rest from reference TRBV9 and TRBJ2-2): DSGVTQTPKHLITATGQRVTLRCSPRSGDLSVYWYQQSLDQGLQFLIQYYNGEERAKGNILERFSAQQFPDLHSELNLSSLELGDSALYFCASSVVASGGPRLELFFGEGSRLTVL.

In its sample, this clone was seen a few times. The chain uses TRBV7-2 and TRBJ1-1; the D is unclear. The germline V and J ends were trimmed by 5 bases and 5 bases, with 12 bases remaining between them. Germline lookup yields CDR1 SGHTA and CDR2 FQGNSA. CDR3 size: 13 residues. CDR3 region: CASSLSPGTEAFF. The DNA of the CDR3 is TGTGCCAGCAGCCTATCCCCGGGAACTGAAGCTTTCTTT.

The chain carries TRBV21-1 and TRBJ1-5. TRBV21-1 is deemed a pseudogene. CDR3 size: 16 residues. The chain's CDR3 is CASSIWRGVGNQPQHF. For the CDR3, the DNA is TGTGCCAGCAGCATTTGGAGAGGCGTAGGCAATCAGCCCCAGCATTTT.

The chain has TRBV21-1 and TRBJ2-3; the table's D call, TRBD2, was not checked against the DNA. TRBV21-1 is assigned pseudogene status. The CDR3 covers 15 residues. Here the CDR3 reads CASSKVGERTDTQYF. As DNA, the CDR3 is TGTGCCAGCAGCAAAGTAGGAGAAAGGACAGATACGCAGTATTTT.

The CDR3 region is CASSLIRAGGITDTQYF. CDR3 bases: TGTGCCAGCAGTTTGATTCGGGCGGGGGGTATCACAGATACGCAGTATTTT. The V gene is TRBV27, the J gene TRBJ2-3; the match to TRBD2 covers 8 bases. With V trimmed by 3 bases and J by 2 bases, 10 bases remained unmatched. The CDR3 extends over 17 amino acids. CDR1 and CDR2 from the germline V gene are MNHEY and SMNVEV (reference sequence).

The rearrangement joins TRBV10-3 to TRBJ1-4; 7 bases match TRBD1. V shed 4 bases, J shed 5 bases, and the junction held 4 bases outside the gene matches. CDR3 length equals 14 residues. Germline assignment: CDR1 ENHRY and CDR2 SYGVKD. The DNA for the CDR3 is TGTGCCATCAGTGCGACAGGGTTAAATGAAAAACTGTTTTTT. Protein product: CAISATGLNEKLFF.

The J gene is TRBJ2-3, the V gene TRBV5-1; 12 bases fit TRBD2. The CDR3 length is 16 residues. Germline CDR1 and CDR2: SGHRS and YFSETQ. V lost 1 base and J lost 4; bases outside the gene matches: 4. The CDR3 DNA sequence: TGCGCCAGCAGCTTGCGGCTAGCGGGGGGGGCAGATACGCAGTATTTT. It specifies CASSLRLAGGADTQYF.

This CDR3 is CAWSGGTYEQYF. CDR3 in DNA: TGTGCCTGGAGTGGAGGTACCTACGAGCAGTACTTC. The V gene is TRBV30, the J gene TRBJ2-7; D uncertain. The CDR3 is 12 residues long. V lost 1 base to trimming and J lost 2 bases, with 6 bases between them. The germline gives CDR1 GTSNPN, CDR2 SVGIG (reference sequence).

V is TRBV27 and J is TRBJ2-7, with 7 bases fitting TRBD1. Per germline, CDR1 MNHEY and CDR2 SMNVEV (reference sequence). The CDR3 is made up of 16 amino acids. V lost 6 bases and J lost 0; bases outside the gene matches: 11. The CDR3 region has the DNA TGTGCCAGCAGAGACAGGACAGGCTTCAGCTCCTACGAGCAGTACTTC. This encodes CASRDRTGFSSYEQYF.